The present entry profiles one TCR beta chain with its context. A much larger clone sits a single nucleotide away, making a read error possible. The data were taken from a study of blood T cells in healthy people across ages. A second roughly 6 to 12 cycle PCR used barcoded and J-beta primers. TCRdb reanalysed the 5' RACE reads using MiXCR and keeps one entry per CDR3 protein. Among approximately 880,000 distinct CDR3 sequences listed, approximately 49% were seen once. Germline CDR1 and CDR2: DFQATT and SNEGSKA (reference sequence). The CDR3 length is 15 residues. The sequence was collected from a man aged 25-45 years in good health. The specimen was blood. The chain has TRBV20-1 and TRBJ2-4, with D possibly being TRBD1 (6 bases). The J call is doubtful: the DNA matches TRBJ2-7 better. CDR3 nucleotides: TGCAGTGCCAGAGGGGCGAACAGGGATGACTACGAGCAGTACTTC. This gives the protein CSARGANRDDYEQYF.